The 6 T cell receptor beta chains reported below all come from one sample, sequenced in a study of cytomegalovirus exposure and HLA in healthy donors (dated by TCRdb to the late 2010s). The library was obtained by the immunoSEQ multiplex PCR assay. The multiplex PCR relied on a mix of 60 forward primers for TCR Vbeta segments and 13 reverse primers for TCR Jbeta segments. The source is immuneACCESS, and TCRdb retained only in-frame sequences with V and J called. Part of the clones is not carried over; for the studies checked, unresolved V genes explain less than half of this, and the remainder is unexplained. A total of some 180,000 clones appear in this sample, roughly 80% of them only once. 2.9% of the sample is held by the ten biggest clonotypes. The sequencing sample was made of PBMCs. These receptor sequences come from a female donor in good health and CMV-seronegative.

In regard to this clone: The junction and the germline gene differ at one end; a read error may be behind it. The V gene is TRBV7-9, the J gene TRBJ2-3; 8 bases agree with TRBD2. The CDR3 loop spans 19 amino acids. Germline values: CDR1 SEHNR, CDR2 FQNEAQ (reference sequence). CDR3 DNA sequence: TGTTCCAGCAGCCACCCGGGGGGGGCCACCTTTCTACCCACAGATACGCAGTATTTT. Translation: CSSSHPGGATFLPTDTQYF.

The chain couples TRBV18 to TRBJ1-1, with D uncertain. The germline CDR1 and CDR2 sequences are KGHSH and LQKENI. V lost 6 bases and J 4 bases, leaving 12 bases between the germline ends. This CDR3 contains 13 residues. The CDR3 coding sequence is TGTGCCAGCTCCGAGAGCTCTACCACTGAAGCTTTCTTT. Translating it yields CASSESSTTEAFF.

The chain links TRBV7-9 to TRBJ2-7; 7 bases line up with TRBD1. Unmatched junction bases numbered 19, after V lost 4 bases and J lost 4 bases. CDR3 length: 18 amino acids. Germline CDR1 SEHNR, CDR2 FQNEAQ (reference sequence). In nucleotides, the CDR3 is TGTGCCAGCAGCTCATCCTATAAAGTCGACAGGGACGAATACGAGCAGTACTTC. It specifies CASSSSYKVDRDEYEQYF.

Points on this clone: The germline gene is not matched at one end of the junction; a read error may be the cause. The chain joins TRBV7-9 to TRBJ2-7; 8 bases are a match to TRBD2. Germline assignment: CDR1 SEHNR and CDR2 FQNEAQ (reference sequence). The CDR3 runs 18 residues. The CDR3: CSSSSRSRTSRSPYEQYF. CDR3 DNA: TGTTCCAGCAGCTCCAGGTCAAGGACTAGCAGATCCCCCTACGAGCAGTACTTC.

A single count supports this clone. Since no conserved phenylalanine or tryptophan closes the CDR3, a read error is the likely cause. CDR3 nucleotides: TGTGCCAGCCCCGAGGATAATAATTCACCCCTCCACCTT. This encodes CASPEDNNSPLHL. The rearrangement links TRBV6-1 to TRBJ1-6; D is uncertain. V shed 8 bases and J shed 5 bases, with 10 bases lying between them. CDR3 length: 13 amino acids. Germline V gene sequence: CDR1 MNHNS, CDR2 SASEGT.

The chain employs TRBV7-9 and TRBJ2-3; 7 bases align to TRBD1. This CDR3 comprises 15 residues. The V and J ends lost 5 bases and 0 bases, in that order; junction bases with no gene match: 5. Germline assignment: CDR1 SEHNR and CDR2 FQNEAQ (reference sequence). The CDR3 coding sequence is TGTGCCAGCAGCGAAACAGGGGCTAGCACAGATACGCAGTATTTT. Its translation is CASSETGASTDTQYF.